These T cell receptor beta chains were read from a single sample in a study of shared clonotypes between healthy human individuals. Sequencing was performed with immunoSEQ multiplex PCR; in TCRdb, only in-frame clones are kept and a portion is missing. The repertoire holds a few million clones, 85% to 95% seen once, with 0.39% in the top ten. The sample consisted of naive CD4+ T cells from PBMCs. Receptors were obtained from a man in his late teens or twenties in good health. Some clones in this sample may be carry-over from other donors' samples. Both conserved end residues are part of each CDR3. The D gene is left open where the match is weak. Size is stated for part of the rows, as once, few or many counts, or as a class when the clone is expanded.

CDR3 protein: CASSETEYNEQFF
CDR3 DNA: TGTGCCAGCAGTGAAACAGAATACAATGAGCAGTTCTTC
D gene: NA
clone size: NA
J gene: TRBJ2-1
V gene: TRBV2

CDR3 protein: CASSFPTSQLSTGDTQYF
CDR3 DNA: TGTGCCAGCAGCTTCCCGACAAGCCAGTTATCGACGGGGGATACGCAGTATTTT
D gene: NA
clone size: few
J gene: TRBJ2-3
V gene: TRBV7-2

CDR3 protein: CASSRYGRTYGYTF
CDR3 DNA: TGTGCCAGCAGCCGATATGGACGCACCTATGGCTACACCTTC
D gene: NA
clone size: NA
J gene: TRBJ1-2
V gene: TRBV14

CDR3 protein: CASRRGPRHSNQPQHF
CDR3 DNA: TGTGCCAGCAGAAGGGGCCCCAGACATAGCAATCAGCCCCAGCATTTT
D gene: NA
clone size: NA
J gene: TRBJ1-5
V gene: TRBV6-6

CDR3 protein: CATSRETSGGAGQPQHF
CDR3 DNA: TGTGCCACCAGCAGAGAAACCTCAGGGGGCGCCGGTCAGCCCCAGCATTTT
D gene: TRBD1
clone size: NA
J gene: TRBJ1-5
V gene: TRBV15

CDR3 protein: CASSEREVSYEQFF
CDR3 DNA: TGTGCCAGTAGTGAGCGGGAGGTTTCATATGAGCAGTTCTTC
D gene: TRBD2
clone size: NA
J gene: TRBJ2-1
V gene: TRBV19

CDR3 protein: CASSQEWGQGSTYEQYF
CDR3 DNA: TGTGCCAGCAGCCAAGAATGGGGACAGGGCAGCACCTACGAGCAGTACTTC
D gene: TRBD1
clone size: NA
J gene: TRBJ2-7
V gene: TRBV14

CDR3 protein: CASSSIVSYQETQYF
CDR3 DNA: TGTGCCAGCAGCTCAATCGTTAGCTACCAAGAGACCCAGTACTTC
D gene: NA
clone size: NA
J gene: TRBJ2-5
V gene: TRBV11-2

CDR3 protein: CASSRDSLGDYGYTF
CDR3 DNA: TGCGCCAGCAGCCGTGACAGCCTGGGGGACTATGGCTACACCTTC
D gene: NA
clone size: NA
J gene: TRBJ1-2
V gene: TRBV5-1

CDR3 protein: CAISESVRNYGYTF
CDR3 DNA: TGTGCCATCAGTGAGTCGGTCAGGAACTATGGCTACACCTTC
D gene: NA
clone size: NA
J gene: TRBJ1-2
V gene: TRBV10-3

CDR3 protein: CAISQNNEQFF
CDR3 DNA: TGTGCCATCAGCCAAAACAATGAGCAGTTCTTC
D gene: NA
clone size: NA
J gene: TRBJ2-1
V gene: TRBV10-3

CDR3 protein: CASSLDRLNTGELFF
CDR3 DNA: TGTGCCAGCAGTTTGGACAGATTGAACACCGGGGAGCTGTTTTTT
D gene: NA
clone size: NA
J gene: TRBJ2-2
V gene: TRBV28

CDR3 protein: CASSVTTGGARDTQYF
CDR3 DNA: TGCGCCAGCAGCGTAACGACAGGGGGCGCGAGAGATACGCAGTATTTT
D gene: TRBD1
clone size: NA
J gene: TRBJ2-3
V gene: TRBV5-1

CDR3 protein: CASSPAGFEAFF
CDR3 DNA: TGTGCCAGCTCACCCGCTGGGTTTGAAGCTTTCTTT
D gene: NA
clone size: NA
J gene: TRBJ1-1
V gene: TRBV18

CDR3 protein: CAWSVRGRASTDTQYF
CDR3 DNA: TGTGCCTGGAGTGTACGAGGGAGGGCTAGCACAGATACGCAGTATTTT
D gene: TRBD2
clone size: NA
J gene: TRBJ2-3
V gene: TRBV30

CDR3 protein: CASSLGTGDTQPQHF
CDR3 DNA: TGTGCCAGCAGCTTGGGGACAGGGGACACTCAGCCCCAGCATTTT
D gene: TRBD1
clone size: NA
J gene: TRBJ1-5
V gene: TRBV5-8

CDR3 protein: CASSFRRTDTQYF
CDR3 DNA: TGTGCCAGCAGTTTCCGACGCACAGATACGCAGTATTTT
D gene: NA
clone size: NA
J gene: TRBJ2-3
V gene: TRBV7-9

CDR3 protein: CASSGTLGHEQYF
CDR3 DNA: TGTGCCAGCAGCGGAACCCTAGGGCACGAGCAGTACTTC
D gene: NA
clone size: NA
J gene: TRBJ2-7
V gene: TRBV7-3

CDR3 protein: CASSPGTANNEQFF
CDR3 DNA: TGCGCCAGCAGCCCCGGGACTGCAAACAATGAGCAGTTCTTC
D gene: NA
clone size: NA
J gene: TRBJ2-1
V gene: TRBV5-1

CDR3 protein: CASSPRDTTFRVETQYF
CDR3 DNA: TGTGCCAGCAGCCCCCGGGACACCACCTTTCGAGTGGAGACCCAGTACTTC
D gene: NA
clone size: NA
J gene: TRBJ2-5
V gene: TRBV7-9

CDR3 protein: CASRGWTGTYNEQFF
CDR3 DNA: TGTGCCAGCAGGGGATGGACAGGGACCTACAATGAGCAGTTCTTC
D gene: TRBD1
clone size: NA
J gene: TRBJ2-1
V gene: TRBV6-1

CDR3 protein: CSVSIRGLLVTF
CDR3 DNA: TGCAGCGTTTCAATCCGGGGGCTGTTAGTAACCTTC
D gene: NA
clone size: NA
J gene: TRBJ1-2
V gene: TRBV29-1

CDR3 protein: CASSLGRRGGTEAFF
CDR3 DNA: TGTGCCAGCAGCTTAGGCCGTAGGGGCGGCACTGAAGCTTTCTTT
D gene: NA
clone size: NA
J gene: TRBJ1-1
V gene: TRBV7-8

CDR3 protein: CASSRDRGSRNTEAFF
CDR3 DNA: TGTGCCAGCAGCAGGGACAGGGGGAGTAGAAACACTGAAGCTTTCTTT
D gene: TRBD1
clone size: once
J gene: TRBJ1-1
V gene: TRBV11-2

CDR3 protein: CSVEEDGAGELFF
CDR3 DNA: TGCAGCGTTGAAGAGGACGGGGCCGGGGAGCTGTTTTTT
D gene: NA
clone size: NA
J gene: TRBJ2-2
V gene: TRBV29-1

CDR3 protein: CASSKDSPPYEQYF
CDR3 DNA: TGTGCCAGCAGTAAGGACTCTCCACCCTACGAGCAGTACTTC
D gene: NA
clone size: NA
J gene: TRBJ2-7
V gene: TRBV6-5